The 4 T cell receptor beta chains in this list originate from one sample, sequenced in a study of T cell clonotyping in hematopoietic cell transplantation. This sample's time point: recipient sample about 28 days before transplant, after cytoreduction. The data were produced by immunoSEQ multiplex PCR, yet TCRdb's version contains in-frame clones alone and is incomplete. The sample consists of tens of thousands of clones, around 84% of them appearing once. Sequencing used peripheral blood mononuclear cells, obtained before stem cell transplant. These receptors were obtained from a man between 60 and 75 years old with biphenotypic leukemia. Some clones in this sample may be carry-over from other donors' samples.

The chain combines TRBV5-1 with TRBJ2-7; tentative D call: TRBD1 (5 bases). The CDR3 loop spans 14 amino acids. Germline assignment: CDR1 SGHRS and CDR2 YFSETQ. The ends were cut back, 0 bases at V and 3 bases at J, with 10 bases in the middle. CDR3 DNA sequence: TGCGCCAGCAGCTTGGAGGCAGGGTTCTACGAGCAGTACTTC. This translates into CASSLEAGFYEQYF.

The chain has TRBV5-5 and TRBJ1-2, with D uncertain. From germline, CDR1 is SGHKS and CDR2 YYEKEE (reference sequence). This CDR3 region has 13 residues. Trimming removed 0 bases from V and 8 bases from J, with 11 bases in between. The CDR3 loop reads CASSLAPRRGYTF. In DNA form, the CDR3 reads TGTGCCAGCAGCTTGGCCCCCAGGCGCGGCTACACCTTC.

The chain is built from TRBV2 and TRBJ2-5; possible D gene TRBD2, 6 bases. CDR1 and CDR2 from the germline V gene are SNHLY and FYNNEI. Trimming removed 0 bases at V and 5 bases at J, with 13 bases between. This CDR3 has 15 amino acids. CDR3 sequence (DNA): TGTGCCAGCAGTGAAGCGGTAGCGGCGGGCGAGACCCAGTACTTC. Translating gives CASSEAVAAGETQYF.

V and J are TRBV5-1 and TRBJ2-5; D tentatively fits TRBD1 or TRBD2 (6 bases each). Deletions cut 3 bases from V and 8 bases from J, with 20 bases between. CDR1 is SGHRS, CDR2 YFSETQ, per germline. The CDR3 extends over 15 amino acids. The CDR3 region has the DNA TGCGCCAGCAGCTCCGATACAGGGACGGGAGATACCCAGTACTTC. Protein: CASSSDTGTGDTQYF. Filled out from reference TRBV5-1 and TRBJ2-5, the complete variable domain reads KAGVTQTPRYLIKTRGQQVTLSCSPISGHRSVSWYQQTPGQGLQFLFEYFSETQRNKGNFPGRFSGRQFSNSRSEMNVSTLELGDSALYLCASSSDTGTGDTQYFGPGTRLLVL.